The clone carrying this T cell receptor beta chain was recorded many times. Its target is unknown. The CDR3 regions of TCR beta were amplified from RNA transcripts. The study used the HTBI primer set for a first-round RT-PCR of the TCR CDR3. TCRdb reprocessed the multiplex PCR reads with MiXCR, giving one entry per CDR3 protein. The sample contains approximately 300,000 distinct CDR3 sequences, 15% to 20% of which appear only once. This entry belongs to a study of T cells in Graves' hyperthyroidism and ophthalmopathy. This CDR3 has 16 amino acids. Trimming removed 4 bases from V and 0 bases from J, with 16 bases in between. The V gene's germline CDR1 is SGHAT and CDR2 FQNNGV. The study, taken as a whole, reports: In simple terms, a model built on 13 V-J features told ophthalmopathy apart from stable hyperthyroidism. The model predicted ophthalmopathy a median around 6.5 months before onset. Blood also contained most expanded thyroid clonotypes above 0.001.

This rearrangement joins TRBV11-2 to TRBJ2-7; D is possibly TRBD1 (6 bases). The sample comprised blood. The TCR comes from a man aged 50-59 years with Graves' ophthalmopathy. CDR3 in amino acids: CASSSWPRGSSYEQYF. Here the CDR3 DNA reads TGTGCCAGCAGCTCCTGGCCCAGGGGAAGCTCCTACGAGCAGTACTTC.